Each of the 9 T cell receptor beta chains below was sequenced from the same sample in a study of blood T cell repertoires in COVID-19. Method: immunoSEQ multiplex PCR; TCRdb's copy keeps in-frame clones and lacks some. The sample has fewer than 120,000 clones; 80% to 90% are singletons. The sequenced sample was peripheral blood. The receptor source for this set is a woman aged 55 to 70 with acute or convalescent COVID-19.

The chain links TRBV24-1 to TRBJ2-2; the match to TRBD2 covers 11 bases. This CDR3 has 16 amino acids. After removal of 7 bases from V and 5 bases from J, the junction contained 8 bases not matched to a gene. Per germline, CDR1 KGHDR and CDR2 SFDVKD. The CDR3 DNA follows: TGTGCCACCAGCGATCCTAGCGGGGGGATGACCGGGGAGCTGTTTTTT. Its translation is CATSDPSGGMTGELFF.

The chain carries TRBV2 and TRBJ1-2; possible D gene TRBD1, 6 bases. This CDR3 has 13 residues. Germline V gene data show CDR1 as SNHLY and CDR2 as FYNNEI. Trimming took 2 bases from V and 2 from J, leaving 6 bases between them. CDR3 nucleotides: TGTGCCAGCAGTGAAACAGGGAACTATGGCTACACCTTC. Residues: CASSETGNYGYTF.

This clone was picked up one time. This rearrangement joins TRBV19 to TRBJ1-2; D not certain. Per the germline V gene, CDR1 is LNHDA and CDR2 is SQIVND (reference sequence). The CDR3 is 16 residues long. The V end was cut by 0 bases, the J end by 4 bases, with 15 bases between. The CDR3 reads CASSIDEAPTGYGYTF. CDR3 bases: TGTGCCAGTAGTATAGATGAGGCTCCGACCGGCTATGGCTACACCTTC.

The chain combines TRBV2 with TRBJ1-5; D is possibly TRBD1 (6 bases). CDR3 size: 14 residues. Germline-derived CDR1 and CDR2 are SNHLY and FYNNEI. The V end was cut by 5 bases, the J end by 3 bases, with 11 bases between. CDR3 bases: TGTGCCAGCAGTCCCGGGACACTCAATCAGCCCCAGCATTTT. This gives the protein CASSPGTLNQPQHF.

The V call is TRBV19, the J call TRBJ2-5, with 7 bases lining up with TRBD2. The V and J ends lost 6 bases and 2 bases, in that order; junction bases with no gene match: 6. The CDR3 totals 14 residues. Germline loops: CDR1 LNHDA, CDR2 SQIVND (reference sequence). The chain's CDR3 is CASSTGGWQETQYF. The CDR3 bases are TGTGCCAGTAGCACCGGGGGGTGGCAAGAGACCCAGTACTTC.

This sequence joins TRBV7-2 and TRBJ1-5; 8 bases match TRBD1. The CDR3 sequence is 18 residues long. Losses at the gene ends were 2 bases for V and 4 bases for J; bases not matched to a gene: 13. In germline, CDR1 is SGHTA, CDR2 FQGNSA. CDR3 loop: CASSLHSAVRQGNQPQHF. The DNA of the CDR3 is TGTGCCAGCAGCTTACATAGCGCGGTCAGACAGGGGAATCAGCCCCAGCATTTT.

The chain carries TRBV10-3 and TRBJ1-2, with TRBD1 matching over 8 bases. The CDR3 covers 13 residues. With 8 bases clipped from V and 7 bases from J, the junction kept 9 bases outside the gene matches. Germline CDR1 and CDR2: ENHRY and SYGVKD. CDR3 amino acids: CAISPGGEGGYTF. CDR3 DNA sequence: TGTGCCATCTCTCCAGGGGGCGAAGGTGGCTACACCTTC.

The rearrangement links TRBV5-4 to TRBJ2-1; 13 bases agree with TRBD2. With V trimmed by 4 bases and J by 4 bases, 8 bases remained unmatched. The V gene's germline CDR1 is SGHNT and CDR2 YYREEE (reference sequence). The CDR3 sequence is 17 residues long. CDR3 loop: CASSPPGLAGRYNEQFF. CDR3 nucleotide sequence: TGTGCCAGCAGCCCACCGGGACTAGCGGGGAGATACAATGAGCAGTTCTTC.

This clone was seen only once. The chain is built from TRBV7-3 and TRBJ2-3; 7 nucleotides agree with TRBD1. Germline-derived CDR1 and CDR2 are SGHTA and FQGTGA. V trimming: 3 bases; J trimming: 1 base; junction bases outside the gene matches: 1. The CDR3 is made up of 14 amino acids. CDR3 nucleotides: TGTGCCAGCAGCTTCGGACAGGGCACAGATACGCAGTATTTT. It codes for CASSFGQGTDTQYF.